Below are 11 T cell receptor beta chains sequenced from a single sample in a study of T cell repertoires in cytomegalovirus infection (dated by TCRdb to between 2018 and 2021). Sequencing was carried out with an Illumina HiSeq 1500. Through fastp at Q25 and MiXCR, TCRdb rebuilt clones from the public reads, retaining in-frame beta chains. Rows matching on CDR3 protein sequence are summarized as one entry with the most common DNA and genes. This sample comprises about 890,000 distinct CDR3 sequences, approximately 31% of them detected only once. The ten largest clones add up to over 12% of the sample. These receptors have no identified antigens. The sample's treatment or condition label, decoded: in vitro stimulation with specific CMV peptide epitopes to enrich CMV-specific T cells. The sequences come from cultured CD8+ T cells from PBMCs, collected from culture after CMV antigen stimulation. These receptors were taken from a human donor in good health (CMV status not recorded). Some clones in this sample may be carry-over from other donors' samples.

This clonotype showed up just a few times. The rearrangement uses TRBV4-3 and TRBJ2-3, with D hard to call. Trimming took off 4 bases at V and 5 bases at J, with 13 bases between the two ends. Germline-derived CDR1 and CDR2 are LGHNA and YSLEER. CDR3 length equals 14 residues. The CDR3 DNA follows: TGCGCCAGCAGCCCGGAAGTAGACGGAGATACGCAGTATTTT. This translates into CASSPEVDGDTQYF.

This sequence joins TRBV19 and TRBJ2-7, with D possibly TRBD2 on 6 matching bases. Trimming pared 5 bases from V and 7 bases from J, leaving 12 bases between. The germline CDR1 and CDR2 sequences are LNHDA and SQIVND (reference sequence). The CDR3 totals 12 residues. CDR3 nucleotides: TGTGCCAGTAGTTCGGGGGTAGGGGAGCAGTACGTC. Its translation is CASSSGVGEQYV.

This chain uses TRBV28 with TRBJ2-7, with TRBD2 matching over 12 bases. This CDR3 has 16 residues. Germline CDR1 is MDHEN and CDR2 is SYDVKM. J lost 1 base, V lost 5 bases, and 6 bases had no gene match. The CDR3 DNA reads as TGTGCCAGCAGTGCTAGCGGGGGGGCCAGTTCCTACGAGCAGTACGTC. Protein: CASSASGGASSYEQYV.

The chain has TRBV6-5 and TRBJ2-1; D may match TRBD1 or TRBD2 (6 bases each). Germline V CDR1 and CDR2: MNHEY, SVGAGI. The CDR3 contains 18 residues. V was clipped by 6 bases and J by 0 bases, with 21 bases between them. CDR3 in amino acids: CASRAHPRGPSSYNEQFF. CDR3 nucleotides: TGTGCCAGCAGAGCTCACCCCCGGGGGCCCTCCTCCTACAATGAGCAGTTCTTC.

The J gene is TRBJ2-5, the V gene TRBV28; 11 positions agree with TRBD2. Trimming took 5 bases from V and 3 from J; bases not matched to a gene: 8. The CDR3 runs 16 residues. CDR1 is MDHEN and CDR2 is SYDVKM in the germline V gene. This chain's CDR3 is CASSLLAGGWKETQYF. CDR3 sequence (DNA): TGTGCCAGCAGTCTCCTAGCGGGGGGCTGGAAAGAGACCCAGTACTTC.

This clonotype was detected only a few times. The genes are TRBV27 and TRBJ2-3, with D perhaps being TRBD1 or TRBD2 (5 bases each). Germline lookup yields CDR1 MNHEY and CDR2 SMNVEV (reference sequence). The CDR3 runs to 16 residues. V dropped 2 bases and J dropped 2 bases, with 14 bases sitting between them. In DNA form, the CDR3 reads TGTGCCAGCAGTTTAACTTCGGGACCCTACACAGATACGCAGTATTTT. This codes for CASSLTSGPYTDTQYF.

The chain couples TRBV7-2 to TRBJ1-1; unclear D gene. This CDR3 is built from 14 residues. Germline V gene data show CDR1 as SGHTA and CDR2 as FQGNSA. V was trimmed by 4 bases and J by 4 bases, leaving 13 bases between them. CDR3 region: CASSSLGLGTEAFF. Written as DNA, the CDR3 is TGTGCCAGCAGCTCGCTCGGGCTAGGCACTGAAGCTTTCTTT.

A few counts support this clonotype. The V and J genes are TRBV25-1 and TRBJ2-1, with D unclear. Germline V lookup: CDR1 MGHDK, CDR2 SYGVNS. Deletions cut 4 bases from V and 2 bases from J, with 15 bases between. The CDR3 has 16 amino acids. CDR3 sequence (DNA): TGTGCCAGCAGTGTAACCGGGTATGGGGCCTACAATGAGCAGTTCTTC. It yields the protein CASSVTGYGAYNEQFF.

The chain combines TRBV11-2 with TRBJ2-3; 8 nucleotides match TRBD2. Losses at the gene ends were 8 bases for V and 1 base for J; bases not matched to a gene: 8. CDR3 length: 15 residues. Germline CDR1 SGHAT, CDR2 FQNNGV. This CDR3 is CASVPGGPGTDTQYF. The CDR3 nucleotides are TGTGCCAGCGTCCCGGGGGGGCCTGGCACAGATACGCAGTATTTT. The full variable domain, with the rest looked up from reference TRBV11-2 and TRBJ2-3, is EAGVAQSPRYKIIEKRQSVAFWCNPISGHATLYWYQQILGQGPKLLIQFQNNGVVDDSQLPKDRFSAERLKGVDSTLKIQPAKLEDSAVYLCASVPGGPGTDTQYFGPGTRLTVL.

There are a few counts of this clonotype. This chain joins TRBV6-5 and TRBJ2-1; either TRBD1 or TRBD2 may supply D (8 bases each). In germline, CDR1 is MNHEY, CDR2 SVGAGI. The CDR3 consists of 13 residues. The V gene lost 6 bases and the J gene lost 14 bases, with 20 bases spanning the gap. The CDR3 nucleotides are TGTGCCAGCAGCTCCCGAAGCGGGGGACAGGAGTTCTTC. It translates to CASSSRSGGQEFF.

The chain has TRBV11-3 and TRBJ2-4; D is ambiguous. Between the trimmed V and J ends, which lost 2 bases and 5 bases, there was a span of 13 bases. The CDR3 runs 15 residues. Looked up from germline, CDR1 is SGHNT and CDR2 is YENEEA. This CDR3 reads CASSLLDGIQNIQYF. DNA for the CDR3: TGTGCCAGCAGCTTACTGGACGGAATACAAAACATTCAGTACTTC.